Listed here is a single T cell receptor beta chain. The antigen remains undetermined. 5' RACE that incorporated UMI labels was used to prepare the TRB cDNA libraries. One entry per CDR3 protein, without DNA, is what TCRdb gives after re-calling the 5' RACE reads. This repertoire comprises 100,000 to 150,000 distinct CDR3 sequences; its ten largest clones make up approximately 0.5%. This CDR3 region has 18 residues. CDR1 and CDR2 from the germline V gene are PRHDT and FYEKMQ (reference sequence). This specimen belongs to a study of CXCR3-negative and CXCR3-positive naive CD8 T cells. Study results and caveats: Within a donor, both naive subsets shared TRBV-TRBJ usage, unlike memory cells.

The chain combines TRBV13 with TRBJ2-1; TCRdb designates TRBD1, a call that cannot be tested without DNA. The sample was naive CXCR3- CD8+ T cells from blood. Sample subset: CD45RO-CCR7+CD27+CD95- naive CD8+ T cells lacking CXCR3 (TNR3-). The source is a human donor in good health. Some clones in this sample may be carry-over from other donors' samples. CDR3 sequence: CASSSRDQGVTVYNEQFF.